This TCR beta chain was captured by sequencing in a study of T cell responses to AZD1222 COVID-19 vaccine. The protocol was immunoSEQ multiplex PCR, while the TCRdb copy is restricted to in-frame clones and leaves out a portion. The sample lists roughly 78,000 clones, 80% to 85% occurring once. General study findings and limits: Increases in Spike-specific TCR breadth and depth were seen after two AZD1222 doses.

Remarks on this clone: Its antigen is currently unknown.

The source material was peripheral blood, sampled on day 0 of AZD1222 vaccination. This sequence originates from an adult in good health.

This CDR3 reads CASSVNLAVTGELFF. The CDR3 nucleotides read TGTGCCAGCAGCGTAAACCTAGCGGTGACCGGGGAGCTGTTTTTT. The chain employs TRBV9 and TRBJ2-2; TRBD2 matches at 7 bases. Trimming took 1 base from V and 5 from J; bases not matched to a gene: 5. Germline CDR1 and CDR2: SGDLS and YYNGEE. CDR3 size: 15 residues. Combining the CDR3 with reference TRBV9 and TRBJ2-2 gives the whole variable domain DSGVTQTPKHLITATGQRVTLRCSPRSGDLSVYWYQQSLDQGLQFLIQYYNGEERAKGNILERFSAQQFPDLHSELNLSSLELGDSALYFCASSVNLAVTGELFFGEGSRLTVL.